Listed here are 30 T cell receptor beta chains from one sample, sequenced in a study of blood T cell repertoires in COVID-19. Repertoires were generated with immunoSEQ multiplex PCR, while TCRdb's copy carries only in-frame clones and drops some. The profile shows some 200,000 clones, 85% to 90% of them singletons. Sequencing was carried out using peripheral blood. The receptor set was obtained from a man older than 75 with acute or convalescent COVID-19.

The DNA of the CDR3 is TGTGCCAGCAGCTTAGCACTCGGGACTGAAGCTTTCTTT. Encoded protein: CASSLALGTEAFF. This chain links TRBV7-2 with TRBJ1-1; D remains unclear. V was clipped by 0 bases and J by 5 bases, with 7 bases between them. This CDR3 is built from 13 residues. Germline lookup yields CDR1 SGHTA and CDR2 FQGNSA.

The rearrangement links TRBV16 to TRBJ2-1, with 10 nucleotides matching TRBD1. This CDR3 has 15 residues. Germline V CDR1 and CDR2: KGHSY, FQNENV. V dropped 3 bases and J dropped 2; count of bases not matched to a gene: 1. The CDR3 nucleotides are TGTGCCAGCAGCCAGGGACAGGGGCCCTACAATGAGCAGTTCTTC. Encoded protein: CASSQGQGPYNEQFF. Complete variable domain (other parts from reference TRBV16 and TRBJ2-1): GEEVAQTPKHLVRGEGQKAKLYCAPIKGHSYVFWYQQVLKNEFKFLISFQNENVFDETGMPKERFSAKCLPNSPCSLEIQATKLEDSAVYFCASSQGQGPYNEQFFGPGTRLTVL.

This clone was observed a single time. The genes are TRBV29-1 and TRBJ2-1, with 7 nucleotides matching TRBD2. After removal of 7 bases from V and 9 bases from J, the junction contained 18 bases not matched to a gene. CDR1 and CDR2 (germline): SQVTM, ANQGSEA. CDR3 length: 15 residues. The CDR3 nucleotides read TGCAGCGCAACCCCCGGGGAGGGTTTGATAATTGAGCAGTTCTTC. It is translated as CSATPGEGLIIEQFF.

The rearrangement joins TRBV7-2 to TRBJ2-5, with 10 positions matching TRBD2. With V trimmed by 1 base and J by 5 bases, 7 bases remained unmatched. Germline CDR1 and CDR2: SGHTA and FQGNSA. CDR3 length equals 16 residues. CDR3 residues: CASSLVASGSGETQYF. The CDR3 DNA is TGTGCCAGCAGCTTAGTAGCTAGCGGGAGCGGTGAGACCCAGTACTTC.

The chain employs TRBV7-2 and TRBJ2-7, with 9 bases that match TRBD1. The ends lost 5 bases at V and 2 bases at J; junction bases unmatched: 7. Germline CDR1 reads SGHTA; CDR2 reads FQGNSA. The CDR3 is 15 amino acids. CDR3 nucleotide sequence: TGTGCCAGCAGCGCCGGGACAGGGAACGCCTACGAGCAGTACGTC. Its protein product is CASSAGTGNAYEQYV.

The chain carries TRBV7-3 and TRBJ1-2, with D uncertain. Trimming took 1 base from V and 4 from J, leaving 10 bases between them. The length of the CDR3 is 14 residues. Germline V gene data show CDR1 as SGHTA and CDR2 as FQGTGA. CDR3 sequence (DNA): TGTGCCAGCAGCTTAAACACAGATGGCTATGGCTACACCTTC. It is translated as CASSLNTDGYGYTF. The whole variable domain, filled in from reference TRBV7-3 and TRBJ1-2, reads GAGVSQTPSNKVTEKGKYVELRCDPISGHTALYWYRQSLGQGPEFLIYFQGTGAADDSGLPNDRFFAVRPEGSVSTLKIQRTERGDSAVYLCASSLNTDGYGYTFGSGTRLTVV.

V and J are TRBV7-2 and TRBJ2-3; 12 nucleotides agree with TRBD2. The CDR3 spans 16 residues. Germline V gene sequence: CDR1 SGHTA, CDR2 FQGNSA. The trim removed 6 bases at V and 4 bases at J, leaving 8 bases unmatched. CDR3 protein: CASSRTSGILADTQYF. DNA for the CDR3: TGTGCCAGCAGTCGGACTAGCGGGATCTTGGCAGATACGCAGTATTTT.

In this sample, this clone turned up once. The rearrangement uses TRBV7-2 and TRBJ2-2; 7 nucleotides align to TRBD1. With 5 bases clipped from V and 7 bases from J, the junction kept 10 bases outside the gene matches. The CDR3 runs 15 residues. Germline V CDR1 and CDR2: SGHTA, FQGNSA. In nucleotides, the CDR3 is TGTGCCAGCAGCCCACCGACAGGGTCTCTCGGGGAGCTGTTTTTT. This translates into CASSPPTGSLGELFF.

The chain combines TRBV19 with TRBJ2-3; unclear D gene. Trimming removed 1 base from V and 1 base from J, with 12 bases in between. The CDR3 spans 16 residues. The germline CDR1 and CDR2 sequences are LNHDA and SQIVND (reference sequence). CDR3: CASSIVERIGTDTQYF. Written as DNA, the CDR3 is TGTGCCAGTAGTATAGTCGAGAGGATCGGCACAGATACGCAGTATTTT.

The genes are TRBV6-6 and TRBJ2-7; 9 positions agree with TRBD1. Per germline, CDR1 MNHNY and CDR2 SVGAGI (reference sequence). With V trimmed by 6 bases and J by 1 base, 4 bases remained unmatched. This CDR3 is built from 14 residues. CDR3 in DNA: TGTGCCAGCAGACGTGGACAGGGGTCCTACGAGCAGTACTTC. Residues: CASRRGQGSYEQYF.

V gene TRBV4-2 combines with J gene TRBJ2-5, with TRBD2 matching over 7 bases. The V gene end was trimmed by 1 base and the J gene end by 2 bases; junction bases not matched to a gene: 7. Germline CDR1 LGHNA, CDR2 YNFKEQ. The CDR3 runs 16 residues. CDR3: CASSQGASGGQETQYF. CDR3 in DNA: TGTGCCAGCAGCCAAGGAGCTAGCGGAGGACAAGAGACCCAGTACTTC.

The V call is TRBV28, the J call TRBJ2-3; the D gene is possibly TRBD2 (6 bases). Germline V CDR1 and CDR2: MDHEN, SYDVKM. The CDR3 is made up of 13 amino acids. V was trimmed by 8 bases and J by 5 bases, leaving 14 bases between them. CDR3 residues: CASVGAGLDTQYF. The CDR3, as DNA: TGTGCCAGCGTTGGTGCGGGGTTAGATACGCAGTATTTT.

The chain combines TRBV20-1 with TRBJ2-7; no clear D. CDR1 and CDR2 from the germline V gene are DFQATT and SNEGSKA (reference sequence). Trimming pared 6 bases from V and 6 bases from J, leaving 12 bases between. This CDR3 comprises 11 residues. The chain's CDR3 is CSAASLFEQYV. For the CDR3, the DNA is TGCAGTGCCGCGTCCTTGTTCGAGCAGTACGTC.

CDR3 DNA: TGTGCCAGCAGCTTAGAGGGAGGGCCCTACGAGCAGTACGTC. Translated, it gives CASSLEGGPYEQYV. The chain couples TRBV7-2 to TRBJ2-7, with 7 nucleotides matching TRBD2. Trimming took 1 base from V and 2 from J; bases not matched to a gene: 2. This CDR3 comprises 14 residues. Germline CDR1 and CDR2: SGHTA and FQGNSA.

This CDR3 is CASRRGPNTGELFF. In nucleotides, the CDR3 is TGTGCCAGCCGCAGGGGTCCGAACACCGGGGAGCTGTTTTTT. The V call is TRBV14, the J call TRBJ2-2, with D maybe TRBD1 (6 bases). CDR1 SGHDN and CDR2 FVKESK come from the germline V gene. V lost 8 bases and J lost 0, with 10 bases in between. This CDR3 contains 14 residues.

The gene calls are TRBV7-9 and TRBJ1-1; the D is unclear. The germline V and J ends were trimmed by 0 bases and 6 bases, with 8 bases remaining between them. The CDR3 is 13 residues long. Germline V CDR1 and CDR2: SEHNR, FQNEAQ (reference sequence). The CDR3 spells CASSLASGAEAFF. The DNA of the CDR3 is TGTGCCAGCAGCTTAGCTAGCGGCGCTGAAGCTTTCTTT.

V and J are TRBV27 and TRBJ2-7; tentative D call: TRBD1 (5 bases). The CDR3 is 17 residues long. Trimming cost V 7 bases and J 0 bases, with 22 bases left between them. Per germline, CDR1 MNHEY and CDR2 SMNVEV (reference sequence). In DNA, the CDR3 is TGTGCCAGCATAGGCAGGGCCAAATCTACTCTCTCCTACGAGCAGTACGTC. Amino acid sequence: CASIGRAKSTLSYEQYV.

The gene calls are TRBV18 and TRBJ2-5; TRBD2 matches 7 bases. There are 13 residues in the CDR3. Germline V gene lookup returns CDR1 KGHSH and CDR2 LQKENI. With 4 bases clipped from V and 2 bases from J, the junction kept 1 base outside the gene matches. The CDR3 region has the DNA TGTGCCAGCTCACGGGGACTACAAGAGACCCAGTACTTC. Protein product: CASSRGLQETQYF.

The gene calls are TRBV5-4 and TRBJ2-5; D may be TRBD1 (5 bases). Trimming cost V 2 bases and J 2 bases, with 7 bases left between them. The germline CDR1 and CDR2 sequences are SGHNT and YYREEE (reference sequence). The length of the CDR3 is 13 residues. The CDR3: CASSFDSQETQYF. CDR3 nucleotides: TGTGCCAGCAGCTTTGACAGTCAAGAGACCCAGTACTTC.

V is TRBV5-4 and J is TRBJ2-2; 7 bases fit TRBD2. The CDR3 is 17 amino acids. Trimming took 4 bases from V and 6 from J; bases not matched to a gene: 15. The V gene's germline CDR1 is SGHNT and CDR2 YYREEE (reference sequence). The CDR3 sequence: CASSQGPPTSLSGELFF. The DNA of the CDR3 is TGTGCCAGCAGCCAAGGTCCCCCGACTAGCCTGTCCGGGGAGCTGTTTTTT.

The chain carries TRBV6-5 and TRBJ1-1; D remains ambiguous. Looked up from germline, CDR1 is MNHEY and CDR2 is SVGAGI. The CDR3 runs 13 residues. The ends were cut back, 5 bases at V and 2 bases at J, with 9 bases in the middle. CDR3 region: CASSRRSNTEAFF. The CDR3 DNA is TGTGCCAGCAGTCGACGGAGCAACACTGAAGCTTTCTTT.

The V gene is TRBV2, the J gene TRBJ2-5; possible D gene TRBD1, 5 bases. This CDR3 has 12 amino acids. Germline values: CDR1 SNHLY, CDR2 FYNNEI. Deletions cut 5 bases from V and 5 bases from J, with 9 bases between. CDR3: CASSPHRETQYF. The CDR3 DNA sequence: TGTGCCAGCAGTCCTCACAGGGAGACCCAGTACTTC.

CDR3 nucleotides: TGTGCCAGCACCTCGGGACTAGCCACCGGGGAGCTGTTTTTT. Protein sequence: CASTSGLATGELFF. The J gene is TRBJ2-2, the V gene TRBV6-5; 9 positions match TRBD2. The length of the CDR3 is 14 residues. CDR1 and CDR2 (germline): MNHEY, SVGAGI. V dropped 7 bases and J dropped 4; count of bases not matched to a gene: 4.

Here the CDR3 reads CAAKSGAFTDTQYF. The CDR3 coding sequence is TGTGCCGCCAAATCGGGAGCCTTCACAGATACGCAGTATTTT. This chain joins TRBV19 and TRBJ2-3; tentative D call: TRBD2 (6 bases). CDR1 LNHDA and CDR2 SQIVND come from the germline V gene (reference sequence). Trimming removed 11 bases from V and 2 bases from J, with 17 bases in between. CDR3 length: 14 amino acids. Combining the CDR3 with reference TRBV19 and TRBJ2-3 gives the whole variable domain DGGITQSPKYLFRKEGQNVTLSCEQNLNHDAMYWYRQDPGQGLRLIYYSQIVNDFQKGDIAEGYSVSREKKESFPLTVTSAQKNPTAFYLCAAKSGAFTDTQYFGPGTRLTVL.

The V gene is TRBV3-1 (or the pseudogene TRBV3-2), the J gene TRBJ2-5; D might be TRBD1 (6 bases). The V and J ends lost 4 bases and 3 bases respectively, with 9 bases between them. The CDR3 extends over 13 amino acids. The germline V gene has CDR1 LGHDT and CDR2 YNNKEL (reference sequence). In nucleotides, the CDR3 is TGTGCCAGCAGCCTAAGGACAGAAGAGACCCAGTACTTC. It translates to CASSLRTEETQYF.

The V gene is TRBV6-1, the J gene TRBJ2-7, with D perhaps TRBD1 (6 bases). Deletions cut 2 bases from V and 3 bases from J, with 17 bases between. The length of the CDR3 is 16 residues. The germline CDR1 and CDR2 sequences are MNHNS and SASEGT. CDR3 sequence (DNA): TGTGCCAGCAGTGAAAACCAACAGGGCCCGCTCTACGAGCAGTACTTC. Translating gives CASSENQQGPLYEQYF.

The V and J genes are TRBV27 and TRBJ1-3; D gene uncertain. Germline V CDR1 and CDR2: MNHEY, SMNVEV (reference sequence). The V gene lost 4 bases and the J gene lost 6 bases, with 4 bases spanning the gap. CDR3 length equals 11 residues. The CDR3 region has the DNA TGTGCCAGCAGTTCGGTAAACACCATATATTTT. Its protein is CASSSVNTIYF.

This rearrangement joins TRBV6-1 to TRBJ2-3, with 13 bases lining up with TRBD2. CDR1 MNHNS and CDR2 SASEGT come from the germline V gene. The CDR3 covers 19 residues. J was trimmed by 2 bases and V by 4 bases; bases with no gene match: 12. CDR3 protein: CASSGGLRLAGGFTDTQYF. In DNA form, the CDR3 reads TGTGCCAGCAGTGGAGGACTTCGACTAGCGGGGGGTTTCACAGATACGCAGTATTTT.

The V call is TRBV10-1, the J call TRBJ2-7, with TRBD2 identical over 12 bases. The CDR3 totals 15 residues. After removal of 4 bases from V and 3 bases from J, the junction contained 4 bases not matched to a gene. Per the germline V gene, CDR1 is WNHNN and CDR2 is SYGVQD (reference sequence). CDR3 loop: CASSGLTSGSYEQYF. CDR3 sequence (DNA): TGCGCCAGCAGTGGCCTGACTAGCGGGAGCTACGAGCAGTACTTC.

The CDR3 region has the DNA TGTGCCAGCAGTTTAGTCACCAGCTACGAGCAGTACTTC. It is translated as CASSLVTSYEQYF. J is TRBJ2-7 and V is TRBV12-3 or TRBV12-4; no clear D gene. The CDR3 totals 13 residues. Trimming removed 1 base at V and 3 bases at J, with 7 bases between.